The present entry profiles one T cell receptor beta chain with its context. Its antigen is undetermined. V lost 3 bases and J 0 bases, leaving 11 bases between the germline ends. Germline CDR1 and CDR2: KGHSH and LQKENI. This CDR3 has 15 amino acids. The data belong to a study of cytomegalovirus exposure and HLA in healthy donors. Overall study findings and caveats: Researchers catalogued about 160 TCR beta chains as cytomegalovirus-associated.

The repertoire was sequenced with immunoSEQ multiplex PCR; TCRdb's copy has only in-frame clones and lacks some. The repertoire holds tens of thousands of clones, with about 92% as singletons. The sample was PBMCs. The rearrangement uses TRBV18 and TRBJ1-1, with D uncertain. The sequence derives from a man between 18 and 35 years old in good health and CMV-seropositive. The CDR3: CASSPPRTLNTEAFF. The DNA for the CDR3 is TGTGCCAGCTCACCCCCGCGAACGTTGAACACTGAAGCTTTCTTT.